Below, 20 T cell receptor beta chains from the same sample are listed, as sequenced in a study of shared clonotypes between healthy human individuals. TCRdb keeps only in-frame clones here, not all; method: immunoSEQ multiplex PCR. Here the sample spans about 2 million clones, roughly 95% being singletons. It was CD45RO-negative cells, positively selected for CCR7, that made up naive CD8 cells, with terminally differentiated effector memory CD45RA+ cells excluded. Specimen: naive CD8+ T cells sorted from blood. The receptors were gathered from a man aged 18 to 30 in good health.

This clone was found once. The chain is built from TRBV5-8 and TRBJ1-1, with 8 bases matching TRBD1. This CDR3 comprises 16 residues. The V segment lost 3 bases and the J segment 0 bases; nucleotides outside the gene matches: 7. Germline V gives CDR1 SGHTS, CDR2 YDEGEE. This CDR3 reads CASSYRTGLMNTEAFF. The CDR3 DNA follows: TGTGCCAGCAGCTATCGGACAGGGCTCATGAACACTGAAGCTTTCTTT. Full variable domain (remainder filled in from reference TRBV5-8 and TRBJ1-1): EAGVTQSPTHLIKTRGQQATLRCSPISGHTSVYWYQQALGLGLQFLLWYDEGEERNRGNFPPRFSGRQFPNYSSELNVNALELEDSALYLCASSYRTGLMNTEAFFGQGTRLTVV.

CDR3 sequence: CASSLGFTYEQYF. CDR3 nucleotide sequence: TGTGCCAGCAGCTTGGGGTTTACCTACGAGCAGTACTTC. The chain has TRBV5-6 and TRBJ2-7, with D hard to call. Trimming removed 0 bases from V and 2 bases from J, with 6 bases in between. The germline V gene encodes CDR1 SGHDT and CDR2 YYEEEE. The CDR3 totals 13 residues.

The count of this clone is one. The chain couples TRBV11-2 to TRBJ2-1, with 7 bases matching TRBD1. V lost 5 bases, J lost 5 bases, and 9 bases stayed unmatched. Germline V lookup: CDR1 SGHAT, CDR2 FQNNGV. CDR3 length: 15 residues. CDR3 in DNA: TGTGCCAGCAGCCCTCCCGACAGGGTCAACAATGAGCAGTTCTTC. This translates into CASSPPDRVNNEQFF. Variable domain in full (rest from reference TRBV11-2 and TRBJ2-1): EAGVAQSPRYKIIEKRQSVAFWCNPISGHATLYWYQQILGQGPKLLIQFQNNGVVDDSQLPKDRFSAERLKGVDSTLKIQPAKLEDSAVYLCASSPPDRVNNEQFFGPGTRLTVL.

V gene TRBV29-1 combines with J gene TRBJ2-4; D is unresolved. The CDR3 spans 13 residues. CDR1 and CDR2 from the germline V gene are SQVTM and ANQGSEA. With 0 bases removed from V and 8 bases from J, the gap between germline ends came to 11 bases. The CDR3 DNA reads TGCAGCGTTGAAGATGGCTTATCGGACATTCAGTACTTC. Translated, it gives CSVEDGLSDIQYF.

The gene calls are TRBV25-1 and TRBJ1-5; 11 bases are a match to TRBD1. CDR1 and CDR2 from the germline V gene are MGHDK and SYGVNS. The CDR3 has 18 residues. J gave up 5 bases and V 1 base, and 10 bases lay outside the gene matches. This CDR3 reads CASSELLIGTGGDQPQHF. For the CDR3, the DNA is TGTGCCAGCAGTGAATTATTGATTGGGACAGGGGGAGATCAGCCCCAGCATTTT.

The rearrangement uses TRBV7-9 and TRBJ2-7; maybe TRBD1 (6 bases). The germline gives CDR1 SEHNR, CDR2 FQNEAQ (reference sequence). Trimming took 4 bases from V and 4 from J, leaving 14 bases between them. This CDR3 contains 14 residues. The CDR3 region has the DNA TGTGCCAGCAGCTATGGGACATCGGGGTACGAGCAGTACTTC. It codes for CASSYGTSGYEQYF.

The V gene is TRBV5-6, the J gene TRBJ1-4; 12 bases are a match to TRBD1. Germline CDR1 reads SGHDT; CDR2 reads YYEEEE. Trimming took 2 bases from V and 0 from J; bases not matched to a gene: 8. This CDR3 region has 19 residues. The CDR3 nucleotides read TGTGCCAGCAGCTTTGGGCCGGGACAGGGGGCCCCAACTAATGAAAAACTGTTTTTT. This sequence encodes CASSFGPGQGAPTNEKLFF.

The V call is TRBV7-9, the J call TRBJ2-7; D perhaps matches TRBD1 (6 bases). CDR3 length: 15 amino acids. Germline CDR1 and CDR2: SEHNR and FQNEAQ (reference sequence). V lost 5 bases, J lost 3 bases, and 17 bases lay in between. This chain's CDR3 is CASSGATQGLYEQYF. DNA of the CDR3: TGTGCCAGCAGCGGGGCGACACAGGGTCTCTACGAGCAGTACTTC.

The chain carries TRBV7-9 and TRBJ1-1; tentative D call: TRBD1 (5 bases). Germline V CDR1 and CDR2: SEHNR, FQNEAQ (reference sequence). This CDR3 contains 14 residues. The V gene lost 5 bases and the J gene lost 1 base, with 11 bases spanning the gap. The CDR3 DNA reads TGTGCCAGCAGCCCAACCGGGGGGAACACTGAAGCTTTCTTT. Protein sequence: CASSPTGGNTEAFF.

CDR3 sequence (DNA): TGTGCCAGCAGTGAAACCCATTTGGTGGGGCTCAGCATCTATGGCTACACCTTC. It specifies CASSETHLVGLSIYGYTF. The chain joins TRBV6-1 to TRBJ1-2, with D perhaps TRBD1 (5 bases). V was trimmed by 2 bases and J by 4 bases, leaving 23 bases between them. The germline V gene has CDR1 MNHNS and CDR2 SASEGT. The CDR3 spans 18 residues.

Written as DNA, the CDR3 is TGTGCCAGCTGGTGGCAGGGCTATGAAAAACTGTTTTTT. It codes for CASWWQGYEKLFF. The chain couples TRBV2 to TRBJ1-4; tentative D call: TRBD1 (5 bases). The CDR3 contains 13 residues. The V gene's germline CDR1 is SNHLY and CDR2 FYNNEI. V dropped 8 bases and J dropped 6 bases, with 13 bases sitting between them.

This clone was counted a single time. The V call is TRBV19, the J call TRBJ2-2, with D uncertain. There are 14 residues in the CDR3. Germline V gene lookup returns CDR1 LNHDA and CDR2 SQIVND (reference sequence). V dropped 1 base and J dropped 4 bases, with 7 bases sitting between them. CDR3 coding DNA: TGTGCCAGTAGTATAGGGCAGACCACCGGGGAGCTGTTTTTT. Translation gives CASSIGQTTGELFF.

The J gene is TRBJ2-6, the V gene TRBV4-3, with TRBD1 identical over 10 bases. Unmatched junction bases numbered 4, after V lost 4 bases and J lost 4 bases. From germline, CDR1 is LGHNA and CDR2 YSLEER. The CDR3 loop spans 16 amino acids. CDR3 bases: TGCGCCAGCAGCCTAGACAGGGGGCCAGGGGCCAACGTCCTGACTTTC. Translated, it gives CASSLDRGPGANVLTF.

Here the CDR3 reads CSVEDAGEGVYSTDTQYF. CDR3 sequence (DNA): TGCAGCGTTGAAGATGCCGGGGAGGGGGTTTATAGCACAGATACGCAGTATTTT. The chain has TRBV29-1 and TRBJ2-3; D may be TRBD2 (7 bases). The CDR3 consists of 18 residues. CDR1 is SQVTM and CDR2 is ANQGSEA in the germline V gene. V was pared by 0 bases and J by 0 bases, with 19 bases between.

The V and J genes are TRBV30 and TRBJ2-7; TRBD1 matches at 9 bases. Germline V lookup: CDR1 GTSNPN, CDR2 SVGIG (reference sequence). This CDR3 region has 14 residues. The V segment lost 3 bases and the J segment 5 bases; nucleotides outside the gene matches: 8. CDR3 residues: CAWSQGTGSNEQYF. CDR3 sequence (DNA): TGTGCCTGGAGCCAGGGGACAGGGAGCAACGAGCAGTACTTC.

The V and J genes are TRBV9 and TRBJ2-3; TRBD2 is a possible D gene (6 bases). Germline loops: CDR1 SGDLS, CDR2 YYNGEE. The CDR3 contains 17 residues. The V and J ends lost 0 bases and 2 bases respectively, with 16 bases between them. CDR3 sequence reads: CASSVGYSGATTDTQYF. CDR3 nucleotide sequence: TGTGCCAGCAGCGTAGGATATAGCGGAGCTACCACAGATACGCAGTATTTT.

In DNA, the CDR3 is TGTGCCAGCAGTTTGGGACTAGCGGGACTCACCGGGGAGCTGTTTTTT. Translated: CASSLGLAGLTGELFF. The chain has TRBV28 and TRBJ2-2, with TRBD2 identical over 13 bases. CDR1 and CDR2 (germline): MDHEN, SYDVKM. The CDR3 has 16 residues. V gave up 3 bases and J gave up 4 bases; unmatched junction bases: 2.

The chain recombines TRBV7-3 with TRBJ1-1; no clear D. V was cut by 3 bases and J by 4 bases, with 15 bases left in between. Germline V gene sequence: CDR1 SGHTA, CDR2 FQGTGA. The CDR3 extends over 15 amino acids. This CDR3 reads CASSLAGGGGTEAFF. In DNA, the CDR3 is TGTGCCAGCAGCTTGGCAGGAGGTGGAGGCACTGAAGCTTTCTTT.

This clone was recorded only once. This sample also contains other DNA sequences that code for the same CDR3. V is TRBV27 and J is TRBJ2-5, with a tentative D call TRBD1 (5 bases). Germline-derived CDR1 and CDR2 are MNHEY and SMNVEV (reference sequence). CDR3 length: 13 amino acids. V lost 2 bases, J lost 5 bases, and 9 bases lay in between. The CDR3 nucleotides are TGTGCCAGCAGTTTAGACAGAGAGGAGACCCAGTACTTC. This encodes CASSLDREETQYF.

The gene calls are TRBV6-5 and TRBJ2-1, with 7 bases that match TRBD2. CDR1 is MNHEY and CDR2 is SVGAGI in the germline V gene. The CDR3 has 16 amino acids. V gave up 4 bases and J gave up 7 bases; unmatched junction bases: 13. The CDR3 DNA reads TGTGCCAGCAGTTCCAATCGGGGGGAGAGGCGGAATGAGCAGTTCTTC. This sequence encodes CASSSNRGERRNEQFF.